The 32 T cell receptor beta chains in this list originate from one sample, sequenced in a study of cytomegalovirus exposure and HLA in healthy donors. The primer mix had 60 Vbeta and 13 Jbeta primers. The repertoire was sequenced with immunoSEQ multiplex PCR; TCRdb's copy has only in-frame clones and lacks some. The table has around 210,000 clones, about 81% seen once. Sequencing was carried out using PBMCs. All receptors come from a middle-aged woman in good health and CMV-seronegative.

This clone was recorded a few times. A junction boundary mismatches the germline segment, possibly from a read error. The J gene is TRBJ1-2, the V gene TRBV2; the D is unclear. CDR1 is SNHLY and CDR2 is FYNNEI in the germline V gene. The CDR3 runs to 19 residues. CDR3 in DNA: TGTGCCAGCAGGTTCTTCAACTACGAAGCCCCACAAAATAACCATGGCTACACCTTC. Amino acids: CASRFFNYEAPQNNHGYTF.

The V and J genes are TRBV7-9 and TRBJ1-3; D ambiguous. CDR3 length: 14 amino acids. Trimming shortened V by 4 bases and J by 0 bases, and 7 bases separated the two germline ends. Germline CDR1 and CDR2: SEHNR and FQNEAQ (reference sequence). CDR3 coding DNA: TGTGCCAGCAGCTCCGGGAGCTCTGGAAACACCATATATTTT. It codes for CASSSGSSGNTIYF.

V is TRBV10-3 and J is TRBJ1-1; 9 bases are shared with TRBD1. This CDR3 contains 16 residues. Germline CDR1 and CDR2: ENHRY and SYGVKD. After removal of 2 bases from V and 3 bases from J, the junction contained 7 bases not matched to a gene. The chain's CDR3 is CAISETTGGWDTEAFF. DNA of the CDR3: TGTGCCATCAGTGAGACCACAGGGGGCTGGGACACTGAAGCTTTCTTT.

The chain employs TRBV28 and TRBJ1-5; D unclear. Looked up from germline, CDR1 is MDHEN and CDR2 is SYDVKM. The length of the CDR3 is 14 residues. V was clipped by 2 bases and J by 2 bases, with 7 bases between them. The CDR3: CASSLPQGNQPQHF. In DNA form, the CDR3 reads TGTGCCAGCAGTTTACCCCAGGGCAATCAGCCCCAGCATTTT.

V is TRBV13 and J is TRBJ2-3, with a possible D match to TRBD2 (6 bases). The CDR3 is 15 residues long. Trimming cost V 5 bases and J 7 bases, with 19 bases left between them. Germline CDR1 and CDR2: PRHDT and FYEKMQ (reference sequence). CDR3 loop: CASSPQGSGRNTQYF. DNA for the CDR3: TGTGCCAGCAGCCCCCAAGGGAGCGGGCGAAATACGCAGTATTTT. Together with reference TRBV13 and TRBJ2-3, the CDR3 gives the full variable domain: AAGVIQSPRHLIKEKRETATLKCYPIPRHDTVYWYQQGPGQDPQFLISFYEKMQSDKGSIPDRFSAQQFSDYHSELNMSSLELGDSALYFCASSPQGSGRNTQYFGPGTRLTVL.

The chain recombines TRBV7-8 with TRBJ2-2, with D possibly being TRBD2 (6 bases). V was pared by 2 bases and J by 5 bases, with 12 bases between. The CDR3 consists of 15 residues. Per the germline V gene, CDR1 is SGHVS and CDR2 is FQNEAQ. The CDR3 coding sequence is TGTGCCAGCAGCTTACGGGGGATAGGGACCGGGGAGCTGTTTTTT. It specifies CASSLRGIGTGELFF.

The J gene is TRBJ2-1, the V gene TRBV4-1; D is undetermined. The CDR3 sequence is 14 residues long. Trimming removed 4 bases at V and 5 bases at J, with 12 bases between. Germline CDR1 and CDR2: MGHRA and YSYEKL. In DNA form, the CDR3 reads TGCGCCAGCAGCCGTGCAGTCCCAGACAATGAGCAGTTCTTC. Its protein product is CASSRAVPDNEQFF.

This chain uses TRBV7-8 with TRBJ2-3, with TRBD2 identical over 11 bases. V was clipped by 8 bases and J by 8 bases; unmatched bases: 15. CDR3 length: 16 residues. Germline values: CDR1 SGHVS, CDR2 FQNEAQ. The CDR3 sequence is CASSLTGTSGVGTQYF. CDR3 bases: TGTGCCAGCTCACTCACCGGGACTAGCGGAGTCGGTACGCAGTATTTT.

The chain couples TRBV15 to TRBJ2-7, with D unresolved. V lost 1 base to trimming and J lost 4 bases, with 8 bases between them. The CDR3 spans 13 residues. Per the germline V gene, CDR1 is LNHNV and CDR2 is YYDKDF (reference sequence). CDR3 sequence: CATSRVQIYEQYF. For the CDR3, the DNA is TGTGCCACCAGCAGAGTCCAGATTTACGAGCAGTACTTC.

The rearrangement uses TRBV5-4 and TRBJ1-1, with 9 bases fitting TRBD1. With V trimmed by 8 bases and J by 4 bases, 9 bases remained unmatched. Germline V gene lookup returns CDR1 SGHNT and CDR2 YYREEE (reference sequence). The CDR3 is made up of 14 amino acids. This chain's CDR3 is CASSPGQGRTEAFF. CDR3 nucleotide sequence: TGTGCCAGTTCGCCCGGACAGGGGCGCACTGAAGCTTTCTTT.

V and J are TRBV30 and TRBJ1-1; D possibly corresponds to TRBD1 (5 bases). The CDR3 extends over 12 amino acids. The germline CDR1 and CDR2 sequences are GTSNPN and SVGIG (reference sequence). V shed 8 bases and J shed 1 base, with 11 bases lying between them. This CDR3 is CALGHSNTEAFF. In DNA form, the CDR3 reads TGTGCCCTAGGACACTCGAACACTGAAGCTTTCTTT.

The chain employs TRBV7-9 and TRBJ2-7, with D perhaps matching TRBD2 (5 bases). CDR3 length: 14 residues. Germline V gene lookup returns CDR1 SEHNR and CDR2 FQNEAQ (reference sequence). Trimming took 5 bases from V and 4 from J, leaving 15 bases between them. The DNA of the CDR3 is TGTGCCAGCAGCCCCTCCGGAGGCAGGTACGAGCAGTACTTC. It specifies CASSPSGGRYEQYF.

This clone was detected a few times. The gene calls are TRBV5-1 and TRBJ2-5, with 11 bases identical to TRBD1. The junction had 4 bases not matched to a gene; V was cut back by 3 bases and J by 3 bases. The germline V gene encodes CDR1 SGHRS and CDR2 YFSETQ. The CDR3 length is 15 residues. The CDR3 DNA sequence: TGCGCCAGCAGCTATCGGACAGGGGGCGAAGAGACCCAGTACTTC. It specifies CASSYRTGGEETQYF. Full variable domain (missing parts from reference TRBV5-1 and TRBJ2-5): KAGVTQTPRYLIKTRGQQVTLSCSPISGHRSVSWYQQTPGQGLQFLFEYFSETQRNKGNFPGRFSGRQFSNSRSEMNVSTLELGDSALYLCASSYRTGGEETQYFGPGTRLLVL.

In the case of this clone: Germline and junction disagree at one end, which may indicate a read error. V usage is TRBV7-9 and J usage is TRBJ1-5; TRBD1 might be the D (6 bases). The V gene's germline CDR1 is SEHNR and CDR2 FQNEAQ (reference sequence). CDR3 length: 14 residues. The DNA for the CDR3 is TGTTCCAGCAGCTTAGCAGGGGGCAATCAGCCCCAGCATTTT. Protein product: CSSSLAGGNQPQHF.

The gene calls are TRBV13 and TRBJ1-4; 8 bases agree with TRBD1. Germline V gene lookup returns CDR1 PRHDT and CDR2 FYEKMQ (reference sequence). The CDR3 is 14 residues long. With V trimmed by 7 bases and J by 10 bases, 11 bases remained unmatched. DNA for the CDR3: TGTGCCAGCACCGTCCGGACAGGGAGGGGAAAACTGTTTTTT. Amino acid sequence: CASTVRTGRGKLFF.

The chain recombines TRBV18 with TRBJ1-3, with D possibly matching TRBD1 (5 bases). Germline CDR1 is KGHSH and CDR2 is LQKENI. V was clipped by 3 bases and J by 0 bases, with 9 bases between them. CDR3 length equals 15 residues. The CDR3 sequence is CASSPGGNSGNTIYF. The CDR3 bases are TGTGCCAGCTCACCGGGGGGAAACTCTGGAAACACCATATATTTT.

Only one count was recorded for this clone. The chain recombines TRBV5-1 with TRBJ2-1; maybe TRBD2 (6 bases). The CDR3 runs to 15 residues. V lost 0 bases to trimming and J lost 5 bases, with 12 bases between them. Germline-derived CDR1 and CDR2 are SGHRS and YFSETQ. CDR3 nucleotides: TGCGCCAGCAGCTTGGCCGGAGGGACCCACAATGAGCAGTTCTTC. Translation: CASSLAGGTHNEQFF. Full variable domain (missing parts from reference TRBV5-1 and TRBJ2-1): KAGVTQTPRYLIKTRGQQVTLSCSPISGHRSVSWYQQTPGQGLQFLFEYFSETQRNKGNFPGRFSGRQFSNSRSEMNVSTLELGDSALYLCASSLAGGTHNEQFFGPGTRLTVL.

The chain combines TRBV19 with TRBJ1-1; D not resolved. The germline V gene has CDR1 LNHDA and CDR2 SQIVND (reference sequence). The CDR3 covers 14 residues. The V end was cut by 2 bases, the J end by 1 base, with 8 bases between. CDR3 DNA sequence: TGTGCCAGTAGTATATGGGGAGCGAACACTGAAGCTTTCTTT. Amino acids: CASSIWGANTEAFF.

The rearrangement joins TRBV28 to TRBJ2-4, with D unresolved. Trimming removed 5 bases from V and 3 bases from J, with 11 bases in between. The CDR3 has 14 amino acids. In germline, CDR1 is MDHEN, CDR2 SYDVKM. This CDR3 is CASSQQPGKNIQYF. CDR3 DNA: TGTGCCAGCAGTCAACAGCCTGGCAAAAACATTCAGTACTTC. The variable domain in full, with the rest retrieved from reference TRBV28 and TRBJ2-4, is DVKVTQSSRYLVKRTGEKVFLECVQDMDHENMFWYRQDPGLGLRLIYFSYDVKMKEKGDIPEGYSVSREKKERFSLILESASTNQTSMYLCASSQQPGKNIQYFGAGTRLSVL.

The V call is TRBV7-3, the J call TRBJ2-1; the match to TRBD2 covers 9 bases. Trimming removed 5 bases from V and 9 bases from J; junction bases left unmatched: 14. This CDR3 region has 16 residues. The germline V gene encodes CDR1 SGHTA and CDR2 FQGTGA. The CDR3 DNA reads TGTGCCAGCAGCCCAAGGGGGGCTAGCGGGAATGCTGAGCAGTTCTTC. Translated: CASSPRGASGNAEQFF.

This chain's CDR3 is CASSFSAGTGEPSTDTQYF. DNA for the CDR3: TGTGCCAGCAGCTTTAGCGCTGGGACAGGGGAACCTAGCACAGATACGCAGTATTTT. The chain couples TRBV7-2 to TRBJ2-3; 10 nucleotides align to TRBD1. The germline V gene has CDR1 SGHTA and CDR2 FQGNSA. The CDR3 is made up of 19 amino acids. Losses at the gene ends were 3 bases for V and 0 bases for J; bases not matched to a gene: 12.

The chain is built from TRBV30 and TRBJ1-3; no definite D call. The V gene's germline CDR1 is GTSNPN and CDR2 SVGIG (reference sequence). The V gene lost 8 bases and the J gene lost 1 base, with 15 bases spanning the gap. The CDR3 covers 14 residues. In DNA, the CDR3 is TGTGCCGCCTGGAGGGTCCGATCTGGAAACACCATATATTTT. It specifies CAAWRVRSGNTIYF.

CDR3 amino acids: CACENTGARGTGELFF. The CDR3 DNA is TGTGCCTGCGAAAATACAGGGGCCCGGGGAACCGGGGAGCTGTTTTTT. The chain has TRBV30 and TRBJ2-2; 7 bases map to TRBD1. This CDR3 comprises 16 residues. Germline CDR1 is GTSNPN and CDR2 is SVGIG (reference sequence). The J segment lost 5 bases and the V segment lost 6 bases, leaving 15 bases of the junction unmatched.

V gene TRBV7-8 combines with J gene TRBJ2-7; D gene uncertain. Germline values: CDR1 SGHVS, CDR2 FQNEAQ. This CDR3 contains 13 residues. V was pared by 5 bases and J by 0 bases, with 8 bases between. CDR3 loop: CASSGRSSYEQYF. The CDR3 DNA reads TGTGCCAGCAGCGGCCGAAGCTCCTACGAGCAGTACTTC.

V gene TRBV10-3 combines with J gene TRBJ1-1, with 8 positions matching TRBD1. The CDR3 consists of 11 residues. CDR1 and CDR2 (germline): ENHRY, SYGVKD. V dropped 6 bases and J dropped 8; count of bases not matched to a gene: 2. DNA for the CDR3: TGTGCCATCAGGGACAGGGCGGAAGCTTTCTTT. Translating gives CAIRDRAEAFF.

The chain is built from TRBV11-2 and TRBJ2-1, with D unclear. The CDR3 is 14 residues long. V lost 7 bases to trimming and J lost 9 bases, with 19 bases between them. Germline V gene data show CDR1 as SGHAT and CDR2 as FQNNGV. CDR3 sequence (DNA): TGTGCCAGCACCCGAGGCGAAGCTAGGCTTGAGCAGTTCTTC. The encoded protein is CASTRGEARLEQFF.

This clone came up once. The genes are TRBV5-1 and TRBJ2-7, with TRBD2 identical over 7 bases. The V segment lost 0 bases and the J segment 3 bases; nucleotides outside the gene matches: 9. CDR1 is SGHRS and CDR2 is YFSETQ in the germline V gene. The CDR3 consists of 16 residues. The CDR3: CASSLGSGGFIYEQYF. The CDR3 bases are TGCGCCAGCAGCTTGGGATCGGGGGGATTTATCTACGAGCAGTACTTC.

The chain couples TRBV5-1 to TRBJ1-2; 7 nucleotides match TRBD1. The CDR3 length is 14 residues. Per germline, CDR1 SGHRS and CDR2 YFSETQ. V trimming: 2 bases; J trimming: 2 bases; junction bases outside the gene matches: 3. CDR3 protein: CASSLRQGNYGYTF. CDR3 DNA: TGCGCCAGCAGCTTACGACAGGGCAACTATGGCTACACCTTC.

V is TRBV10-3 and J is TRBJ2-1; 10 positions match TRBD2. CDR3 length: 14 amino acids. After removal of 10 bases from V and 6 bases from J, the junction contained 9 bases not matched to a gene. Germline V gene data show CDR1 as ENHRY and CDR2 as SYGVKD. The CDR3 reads CATRRASGSNEQFF. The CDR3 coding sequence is TGTGCCACCCGCAGGGCTAGCGGGAGCAATGAGCAGTTCTTC.

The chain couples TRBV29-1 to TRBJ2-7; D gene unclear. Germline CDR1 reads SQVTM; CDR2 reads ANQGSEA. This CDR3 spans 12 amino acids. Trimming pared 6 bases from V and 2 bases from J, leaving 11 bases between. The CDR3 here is CSVAYFPYEQYF. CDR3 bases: TGCAGCGTCGCGTATTTCCCCTACGAGCAGTACTTC.

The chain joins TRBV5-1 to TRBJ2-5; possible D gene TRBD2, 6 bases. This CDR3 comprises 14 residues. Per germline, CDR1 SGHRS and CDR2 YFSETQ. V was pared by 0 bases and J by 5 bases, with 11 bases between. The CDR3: CASSLAPGGETQYF. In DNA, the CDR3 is TGCGCCAGCAGCTTGGCCCCAGGAGGGGAGACCCAGTACTTC.

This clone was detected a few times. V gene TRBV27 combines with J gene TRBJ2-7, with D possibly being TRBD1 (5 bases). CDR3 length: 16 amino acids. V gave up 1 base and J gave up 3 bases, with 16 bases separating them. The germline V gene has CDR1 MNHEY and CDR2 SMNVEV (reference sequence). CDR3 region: CASSLYPDGAVYEQYF. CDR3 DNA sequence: TGTGCCAGCAGTTTATACCCGGATGGGGCGGTCTACGAGCAGTACTTC.